Listed below are T cell receptor beta chains from one sample, sequenced in a study of regulatory T cells in long-lasting Graves disease. Each CDR3 protein gets one entry after TCRdb re-called the multiplex PCR reads with MiXCR. The table has fewer than 450,000 distinct CDR3 sequences, roughly a quarter seen once; the top ten hold about 27%. The starting material was peripheral blood mononuclear cells (PBMCs), obtained when the disease was refractory, from a patient treated with antithyroid drugs. These receptors were collected from a female donor with Graves disease. CDR3s include the opening cysteine and the closing phenylalanine or tryptophan. D genes are given only for firm matches. The size entry is marked missing in some rows and otherwise reads once, few, many or a size class.

j_call: TRBJ2-7; v_call: TRBV20-1; cdr3_length: 14; d_call: NA; clone_size: NA; cdr3_nt: TGCAGTGCTGACCCCCTGGGGCAGGGGACCGAGCAGTACTTC; cdr3_aa: CSADPLGQGTEQYF
j_call: TRBJ2-7; v_call: TRBV5-1; cdr3_length: 15; d_call: NA; clone_size: NA; cdr3_nt: TGCGCCAGCAGCTTGGGGGTGCAGACACAGTACGAGCAGTACTTC; cdr3_aa: CASSLGVQTQYEQYF
j_call: TRBJ2-5; v_call: TRBV27; cdr3_length: 14; d_call: NA; clone_size: many; cdr3_nt: TGTGCCAGCAGTTACAACGGACGCCAAGAGACCCAGTACTTC; cdr3_aa: CASSYNGRQETQYF
j_call: TRBJ1-4; v_call: TRBV3-1; cdr3_length: 16; d_call: NA; clone_size: many; cdr3_nt: TGTGCCAGCAGCCCTCGAATGATCCGAGCCGGTGAAAAACTGTTTTTT; cdr3_aa: CASSPRMIRAGEKLFF
j_call: TRBJ1-5; v_call: TRBV19; cdr3_length: 14; d_call: NA; clone_size: NA; cdr3_nt: TGTGCCAGTAGGGGGGCAGGGAGGAATCAGCCCCAGCATTTT; cdr3_aa: CASRGAGRNQPQHF
j_call: TRBJ1-1; v_call: TRBV7-2; cdr3_length: 15; d_call: NA; clone_size: NA; cdr3_nt: TGTGCCAGCAGCTTAGTCTACAGGGAGAACACTGAAGCTTTCTTT; cdr3_aa: CASSLVYRENTEAFF
j_call: TRBJ1-4; v_call: TRBV4-2; cdr3_length: 16; d_call: NA; clone_size: NA; cdr3_nt: TGTGCCAGCAGCCAAGTCGCCGGACGGGGTCCTGAAAAACTGTTTTTT; cdr3_aa: CASSQVAGRGPEKLFF
j_call: TRBJ2-2; v_call: TRBV7-3; cdr3_length: 18; d_call: NA; clone_size: NA; cdr3_nt: TGTGCCAGCAGCTTAGTTGGCGTCCGGTTTGCGAACACCGGGGAGCTGTTTTTT; cdr3_aa: CASSLVGVRFANTGELFF
j_call: TRBJ1-1; v_call: TRBV5-1; cdr3_length: 12; d_call: NA; clone_size: many; cdr3_nt: TGCGCCAGCAGTATCGACACATCTGAAGCTTTCTTT; cdr3_aa: CASSIDTSEAFF
j_call: TRBJ2-4; v_call: TRBV7-2; cdr3_length: 17; d_call: NA; clone_size: many; cdr3_nt: TGTGCCAGCAGCGGAGCCACTGGTGAACTAGCCAAAAACATTCAGTACTTC; cdr3_aa: CASSGATGELAKNIQYF
j_call: TRBJ1-5; v_call: TRBV7-2; cdr3_length: 16; d_call: NA; clone_size: NA; cdr3_nt: TGTGCCAGCAGCTTAGCGTCCCAGACTAGCAATCAGCCCCAGCATTTT; cdr3_aa: CASSLASQTSNQPQHF
j_call: TRBJ2-1; v_call: TRBV5-1; cdr3_length: 15; d_call: TRBD2; clone_size: once; cdr3_nt: TGCGCCAGCAGCTCGGGACTAGCGGGAGCTTCTGGGCAGTTCTTC; cdr3_aa: CASSSGLAGASGQFF
j_call: TRBJ2-2; v_call: TRBV6-5; cdr3_length: 14; d_call: NA; clone_size: NA; cdr3_nt: TGTGCCAGCAGTTACCGAGAAAACACCGGGGAGCTGTTTTTT; cdr3_aa: CASSYRENTGELFF
j_call: TRBJ2-7; v_call: TRBV28; cdr3_length: 13; d_call: NA; clone_size: many; cdr3_nt: TGTGCCAGCAGTTTCCCGGGAGACTACGAGCAGTACTTC; cdr3_aa: CASSFPGDYEQYF
j_call: TRBJ1-1; v_call: TRBV28; cdr3_length: 16; d_call: NA; clone_size: many; cdr3_nt: TGTGCCAGCAGTTTGACTCAACCTTCCATGAACACTGAAGCTTTCTTT; cdr3_aa: CASSLTQPSMNTEAFF
j_call: TRBJ1-5; v_call: TRBV5-5; cdr3_length: 14; d_call: NA; clone_size: many; cdr3_nt: TGTGCCAGCAGCTGGATTGGCGGCAATCAGCCCCAGCATTTT; cdr3_aa: CASSWIGGNQPQHF
j_call: TRBJ1-1; v_call: TRBV25-1; cdr3_length: 14; d_call: NA; clone_size: few; cdr3_nt: TGTGCCAGCAGATGGGGGGCCTTAAACACTGAAGCTTTCTTT; cdr3_aa: CASRWGALNTEAFF
j_call: TRBJ2-7; v_call: TRBV5-1; cdr3_length: 15; d_call: NA; clone_size: many; cdr3_nt: TGCGCCAGCAGCTCTGGACAGTCTTCCTCCTACGAGCAGTACTTC; cdr3_aa: CASSSGQSSSYEQYF
j_call: TRBJ1-2; v_call: TRBV6-1; cdr3_length: 15; d_call: NA; clone_size: NA; cdr3_nt: TGTGCCAGCACCCTCCCCCACCCACGGTCCAATGGCTACACCTTC; cdr3_aa: CASTLPHPRSNGYTF
j_call: TRBJ2-5; v_call: TRBV5-1; cdr3_length: 16; d_call: NA; clone_size: NA; cdr3_nt: TGCGCCAGCAGCGAATCCGGGACGCCCTCGGGGGAGACCCAGTACTTC; cdr3_aa: CASSESGTPSGETQYF
j_call: TRBJ1-1; v_call: TRBV25-1; cdr3_length: 15; d_call: NA; clone_size: few; cdr3_nt: TGTGCCAGCAGTGTGTTCTCGGGAGGTAACACTGAAGCTTTCTTT; cdr3_aa: CASSVFSGGNTEAFF
j_call: TRBJ2-7; v_call: TRBV2; cdr3_length: 13; d_call: NA; clone_size: many; cdr3_nt: TGTGCCAGCATTCCGGGACTTGCCTACGAGCAGTACTTC; cdr3_aa: CASIPGLAYEQYF
j_call: TRBJ1-1; v_call: TRBV28; cdr3_length: 16; d_call: TRBD1; clone_size: many; cdr3_nt: TGTGCCAGCAGCATCATACAGGGGCTGGGGCACACTGAAGCTTTCTTT; cdr3_aa: CASSIIQGLGHTEAFF
j_call: TRBJ2-7; v_call: TRBV11-1; cdr3_length: 14; d_call: TRBD1; clone_size: many; cdr3_nt: TGTGCCAGCAGCTTACGACAGGGGAACTACGAGCAGTACTTC; cdr3_aa: CASSLRQGNYEQYF
j_call: TRBJ2-7; v_call: TRBV29-1; cdr3_length: 12; d_call: NA; clone_size: few; cdr3_nt: TGCAGCGTTGAAATCGGAGGGGACGAGCAGTACTTC; cdr3_aa: CSVEIGGDEQYF
j_call: TRBJ1-2; v_call: TRBV29-1; cdr3_length: 14; d_call: NA; clone_size: many; cdr3_nt: TGCAGCGTTGAAGGAGGTAGTCTTAACTATGGCTACACCTTC; cdr3_aa: CSVEGGSLNYGYTF
j_call: TRBJ2-4; v_call: TRBV6-1; cdr3_length: 15; d_call: NA; clone_size: NA; cdr3_nt: TGTGCCAGCACTCCCCTCCGGGGGGCCAAAAACATTCAGTACTTC; cdr3_aa: CASTPLRGAKNIQYF
j_call: TRBJ1-2; v_call: TRBV10-3; cdr3_length: 13; d_call: NA; clone_size: few; cdr3_nt: TGTGCCATCAGATATAAGGCGGACTATGGCTACACCTTC; cdr3_aa: CAIRYKADYGYTF
j_call: TRBJ2-6; v_call: TRBV20-1; cdr3_length: 17; d_call: NA; clone_size: NA; cdr3_nt: TGCAGTGCTAGAGCCACAAATGGACTATCTGGGGCCAACGTCCTGACTTTC; cdr3_aa: CSARATNGLSGANVLTF
j_call: TRBJ2-5; v_call: TRBV6-1; cdr3_length: 13; d_call: NA; clone_size: few; cdr3_nt: TGTGCCAGCAGCATGAGACCTGGAGAGACCCAGTACTTC; cdr3_aa: CASSMRPGETQYF
j_call: TRBJ2-7; v_call: TRBV25-1; cdr3_length: 14; d_call: NA; clone_size: NA; cdr3_nt: TGTGCCAGCAGGACCCCAACACCCTCCGGGGAGCAGTACTTC; cdr3_aa: CASRTPTPSGEQYF
j_call: TRBJ2-5; v_call: TRBV27; cdr3_length: 15; d_call: NA; clone_size: few; cdr3_nt: TGTGCCAGCAGTTTATCCCCGGGAACGAAAGAGACCCAGTACTTC; cdr3_aa: CASSLSPGTKETQYF
j_call: TRBJ1-2; v_call: TRBV7-9; cdr3_length: 13; d_call: NA; clone_size: NA; cdr3_nt: TGTGCCAGCAGCACCGCCCAGGGATTAGGCTACACCTTC; cdr3_aa: CASSTAQGLGYTF
j_call: TRBJ1-1; v_call: TRBV9; cdr3_length: 14; d_call: NA; clone_size: few; cdr3_nt: TGTGCCAGCAGCGTAGAGGCTTTTCACACTGAAGCTTTCTTT; cdr3_aa: CASSVEAFHTEAFF
j_call: TRBJ1-5; v_call: TRBV7-2; cdr3_length: 16; d_call: TRBD1; clone_size: few; cdr3_nt: TGTGCCAGCAGCTCGACCGACAGGGTAGGGGGTCAGCCCCAGCATTTT; cdr3_aa: CASSSTDRVGGQPQHF
j_call: TRBJ1-5; v_call: TRBV5-6; cdr3_length: 16; d_call: TRBD1; clone_size: NA; cdr3_nt: TGTGCCAGCAGCTTCAGGGGGGGTACAGGGGGTCAGCCCCAGCATTTT; cdr3_aa: CASSFRGGTGGQPQHF
j_call: TRBJ2-1; v_call: TRBV5-1; cdr3_length: 15; d_call: NA; clone_size: few; cdr3_nt: TGCGCCACCCTCCCCGTGGGGGCGTCCTACAATGAGCAGTTCTTC; cdr3_aa: CATLPVGASYNEQFF